The source of this T cell receptor (beta chain) is a study of blood T cell repertoires in COVID-19. In the study overall: COVID-19 samples, acute and convalescent, were from the United States, Italy and Spain.

The CDR3 consists of 14 residues. Germline V gene data show CDR1 as SGHTA and CDR2 as FQGNSA. J was trimmed by 8 bases and V by 3 bases; bases with no gene match: 9. Original processing notes: The authors estimated nucleated cell counts from reference gene primer amplification. Using immunoSEQ multiplex PCR, the repertoire was profiled, and TCRdb retains in-frame clones only, with some absent. V and J calls and clone size are as listed in that table; D and trimming were resolved from the DNA. The repertoire has about 220,000 clones, almost 85% of them found once; the top ten carry approximately 15%. The source of this sequence is a man in his forties or fifties who had recovered from COVID-19. The specimen was PBMCs or T cells enriched from blood (not recorded which). The rearrangement uses TRBV7-2 and TRBJ1-2; the match to TRBD1 covers 7 bases. The CDR3 nucleotides are TGTGCCAGCAGCTTCCGGACAGGCTTAAAAGGCTACACCTTC. Encoded protein: CASSFRTGLKGYTF.